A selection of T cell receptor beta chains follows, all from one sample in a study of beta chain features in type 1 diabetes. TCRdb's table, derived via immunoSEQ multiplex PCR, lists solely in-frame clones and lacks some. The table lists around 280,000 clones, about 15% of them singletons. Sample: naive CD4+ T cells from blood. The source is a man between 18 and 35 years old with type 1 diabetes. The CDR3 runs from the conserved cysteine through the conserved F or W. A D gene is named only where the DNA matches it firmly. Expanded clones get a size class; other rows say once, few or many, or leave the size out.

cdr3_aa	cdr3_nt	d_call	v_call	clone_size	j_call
CASSFTRDRGHTQYF	TGTGCCAGCAGCTTTACCCGGGACAGGGGCCATACGCAGTATTTT	TRBD1	TRBV7-9	NA	TRBJ2-3
CASSDATGYPYNEQFF	TGTGCCAGCAGCGACGCGACAGGGTACCCCTACAATGAGCAGTTCTTC	TRBD1	TRBV7-9	few	TRBJ2-1
CASSLVGGRGYTF	TGTGCCAGCAGCTTAGTAGGGGGCAGAGGCTACACCTTC	TRBD1	TRBV7-2	few	TRBJ1-2
CASSQLAGGPTDTQYF	TGCGCCAGCAGCCAGCTAGCGGGGGGGCCCACAGATACGCAGTATTTT	TRBD2	TRBV4-3	NA	TRBJ2-3
CASSLVGAGQTDTQYF	TGTGCCAGCAGTTTGGTGGGGGCGGGCCAAACAGATACGCAGTATTTT	NA	TRBV28	few	TRBJ2-3
CASSLHLTGKTF	TGTGCCAGCAGCTTGCACCTGACAGGGAAGACCTTC	TRBD1	TRBV7-2	few	TRBJ1-2
CASSFRDRASPLHF	TGTGCCAGCAGTTTCCGGGACAGGGCTTCACCCCTCCACTTT	TRBD1	TRBV6-5	NA	TRBJ1-6
CASTPGGSQANYGYTF	TGTGCCAGCACCCCCGGGGGGAGCCAAGCTAACTATGGCTACACCTTC	NA	TRBV7-9	few	TRBJ1-2
CASSEKGDYGYTF	TGTGCCAGCAGTGAAAAAGGGGACTATGGCTACACCTTC	NA	TRBV6-1	few	TRBJ1-2
CASSFTSGVSYEQYF	TGTGCCAGCAGCTTTACGTCGGGGGTTTCCTACGAGCAGTACTTC	NA	TRBV7-9	NA	TRBJ2-7
CASSQGGRGTEAFF	TGTGCCAGCAGCCAAGGTGGGCGGGGCACTGAAGCTTTCTTT	NA	TRBV14	NA	TRBJ1-1
CASSLPGGRTDTQYF	TGCGCCAGCAGCTTGCCGGGGGGCCGCACAGATACGCAGTATTTT	NA	TRBV5-1	NA	TRBJ2-3
CASSPLGQGAHETQYF	TGTGCCAGCTCACCACTGGGACAGGGGGCGCATGAGACCCAGTACTTC	TRBD1	TRBV18	few	TRBJ2-5
CASSPRAGEETQYF	TGTGCCAGCAGCCCAAGGGCGGGAGAAGAGACCCAGTACTTC	TRBD2	TRBV14	NA	TRBJ2-5
CASSARTADNEKLFF	TGTGCCAGCAGCGCCCGGACAGCTGACAATGAAAAACTGTTTTTT	NA	TRBV7-9	few	TRBJ1-4